These T cell receptor beta chains were read from a single sample in a study of identical twins. TCRdb recomputed calls from the 5' RACE reads with MiXCR, one row per CDR3 protein. The data show some 760,000 distinct CDR3 sequences, 18% seen once. The sample was also reused in another study, on T cells expressing NK-cell markers.

Sample: PBMCs. These receptors were taken from a young woman in good health. Both conserved end residues are part of each CDR3. A D gene is named only where the DNA matches it firmly. A row's size may be missing; if present it is once, few, many or a size class.

>TRBV6-1|-|few|TRBJ2-1
CASIAPNYPPYNEQFF
TGTGCCAGCATCGCACCGAACTATCCGCCGTACAATGAGCAGTTCTTC
>TRBV5-6|-|-|TRBJ2-5
CASSTLQGKGKTQYF
TGTGCCAGCAGCACGTTACAGGGAAAGGGGAAGACCCAGTACTTC
>TRBV20-1|-|few|TRBJ1-1
CSALLGGRNTEAFF
TGCAGTGCCCTTTTGGGGGGCCGGAACACTGAAGCTTTCTTT
>TRBV3-1|TRBD1|many|TRBJ1-2
CASSQDRQGWGGYTF
TGTGCCAGCAGCCAAGATCGACAGGGGTGGGGTGGCTACACCTTC
>TRBV5-1|-|many|TRBJ2-1
CASSATYNEQFF
TGCGCCAGCAGCGCAACGTACAATGAGCAGTTCTTC
>TRBV4-1|TRBD2|-|TRBJ2-6
CASSHGGLAGTDPSSGANVLTF
TGCGCCAGCAGCCACGGTGGACTAGCGGGAACGGACCCCTCCTCTGGGGCCAACGTCCTGACTTTC
>TRBV5-1|TRBD2|-|TRBJ2-3
CASKSLLAANTQYF
TGCGCCAGCAAATCGCTCCTAGCGGCAAATACGCAGTATTTT
>TRBV27|TRBD2|few|TRBJ2-5
CASSTGGALETQYF
TGTGCCAGCAGTACCGGGGGGGCTTTGGAGACCCAGTACTTC
>TRBV5-1|-|few|TRBJ2-7
CASSSRLHEQYF
TGCGCCAGCAGCTCTCGACTTCACGAGCAGTACTTC
>TRBV2|TRBD1|-|TRBJ2-1
CASSRQGADYNEQFF
TGTGCCAGCAGTCGACAGGGGGCTGACTACAATGAGCAGTTCTTC
>TRBV4-3|-|once|TRBJ2-7
CASSQENGGGRYF
TGCGCCAGCAGCCAAGAGAACGGGGGCGGCCGGTACTTC
>TRBV29-1|-|few|TRBJ2-1
CSTVTSSYNEQFF
TGCAGCACTGTAACGAGCTCCTACAATGAGCAGTTCTTC
>TRBV3-1|-|few|TRBJ2-7
CASSQGKGRGLEQYF
TGTGCCAGCAGCCAAGGCAAAGGGAGGGGGCTCGAGCAGTACTTC
>TRBV6-2/TRBV6-3|-|few|TRBJ1-5
CASTRNQGVQPQHF
TGTGCCAGCACTCGCAACCAGGGTGTACAGCCCCAGCATTTT
>TRBV5-1|TRBD1|few|TRBJ2-1
CASSTQGDEQFF
TGCGCCAGCAGCACACAGGGGGATGAGCAGTTCTTC
>TRBV20-1|-|many|TRBJ1-1
CSAISQGNTEAFF
TGCAGTGCTATATCGCAGGGGAACACTGAAGCTTTCTTT
>TRBV6-1|TRBD1|few|TRBJ1-1
CASSPTGLHTEAFF
TGTGCCAGCAGCCCGACAGGGTTGCACACTGAAGCTTTCTTT
>TRBV5-6|TRBD2|-|TRBJ2-1
CASSITGTSGSFAYNEQFF
TGTGCCAGCAGCATTACCGGGACTAGCGGGAGTTTCGCCTACAATGAGCAGTTCTTC
>TRBV10-3|TRBD2|few|TRBJ2-3
CAIRGAGAGTDTQYF
TGTGCCATCAGAGGAGCGGGAGCCGGCACAGATACGCAGTATTTT
>TRBV7-9|TRBD2|-|TRBJ2-1
CASSSLSSGGYNEQFF
TGTGCCAGCAGCTCTTTATCTAGCGGGGGTTACAATGAGCAGTTCTTC
>TRBV6-1|TRBD1|-|TRBJ1-1
CASRGQGASVVTEAFF
TGTGCCAGCAGGGGACAGGGGGCGTCAGTCGTCACTGAAGCTTTCTTT
>TRBV5-1|-|few|TRBJ2-7
CASRWTGEYSYEQYF
TGCGCCAGCAGATGGACTGGAGAGTATTCCTACGAGCAGTACTTC
>TRBV5-1|-|-|TRBJ2-3
CASSLDGRTGDTQYF
TGCGCCAGCAGCTTGGACGGACGGACTGGGGATACGCAGTATTTT
>TRBV27|-|few|TRBJ2-1
CASSSQRQGGNEQFF
TGTGCCAGCAGTTCCCAGCGACAGGGAGGGAATGAGCAGTTCTTC
>TRBV7-6|TRBD1|-|TRBJ1-1
CASSLRTGQNTEAFF
TGTGCCAGCAGCTTAAGGACAGGCCAGAACACTGAAGCTTTCTTT
>TRBV18|-|-|TRBJ2-1
CASSPPSGDEQFF
TGTGCCAGCTCACCACCGTCCGGTGATGAGCAGTTCTTC
>TRBV4-3|TRBD2|-|TRBJ2-7
CASSQGGLAVF
TGCGCCAGCAGCCAAGGGGGACTAGCGGTCTTC
>TRBV24-1|-|-|TRBJ2-3
CATSQIDTQYF
TGTGCCACCAGTCAGATAGATACGCAGTATTTT
>TRBV6-1|TRBD2|many|TRBJ2-5
CASGLAGWETQYF
TGTGCCAGCGGACTAGCGGGGTGGGAGACCCAGTACTTC
>TRBV4-3|TRBD2|-|TRBJ2-1
CASSQDLNGGSSFVNEQFF
TGCGCCAGCAGCCAAGATCTTAACGGCGGGAGTTCATTCGTTAATGAGCAGTTCTTC
>TRBV4-2|-|-|TRBJ2-7
CASSQFALNSPTYEQYF
TGTGCCAGCAGCCAATTTGCGTTGAACAGTCCCACCTACGAGCAGTACTTC
>TRBV2|-|few|TRBJ2-7
CATKPGSSTHEQYF
TGTGCCACAAAACCGGGATCCAGCACCCACGAGCAGTACTTC
>TRBV20-1|TRBD2|few|TRBJ2-1
CSASYGTSGNNEQFF
TGCAGTGCTAGTTATGGGACTAGCGGAAACAATGAGCAGTTCTTC
>TRBV29-1|-|few|TRBJ1-1
CSAGGQGLVTEAFF
TGCAGCGCTGGGGGGCAGGGATTAGTCACTGAAGCTTTCTTT
>TRBV20-1|-|-|TRBJ2-1
CSAGIEGNEQFF
TGCAGTGCTGGGATCGAGGGGAATGAGCAGTTCTTC
>TRBV20-1|-|-|TRBJ2-1
CSAAPIDEQFF
TGCAGTGCTGCCCCTATAGATGAGCAGTTCTTC
>TRBV11-2|-|-|TRBJ2-7
CASSPKAIRRQPDEQYF
TGTGCCAGCAGCCCGAAGGCAATAAGGAGACAGCCCGACGAGCAGTACTTC
>TRBV12-3/TRBV12-4|TRBD1|few|TRBJ2-5
CASRGGQLGETQYF
TGTGCCAGCAGAGGGGGACAGCTTGGGGAGACCCAGTACTTC
>TRBV30|-|few|TRBJ2-7
CAWSVFTGGEQYF
TGTGCCTGGAGTGTGTTCACCGGGGGCGAGCAGTACTTC
>TRBV12-3/TRBV12-4|-|few|TRBJ2-7
CASSSRQDYEQYF
TGTGCCAGCAGTTCCCGACAGGACTACGAGCAGTACTTC
>TRBV10-3|TRBD1|-|TRBJ1-1
CAISETGDHTEAFF
TGTGCCATCAGTGAAACAGGGGATCACACTGAAGCTTTCTTT
>TRBV7-8|TRBD2|many|TRBJ2-7
CASSLVAGTTYEQYF
TGTGCCAGCAGCCTTGTAGCGGGAACAACCTACGAGCAGTACTTC
>TRBV5-1|-|few|TRBJ2-3
CASSEGYRPDTQYF
TGCGCCAGCAGCGAGGGTTATCGGCCAGATACGCAGTATTTT
>TRBV20-1|-|-|TRBJ2-5
CSARTNLRTQYF
TGCAGTGCTAGAACCAATCTTAGGACCCAGTACTTC
>TRBV3-1|TRBD1|many|TRBJ2-1
CASSQDRTGYNEQFF
TGTGCCAGCAGCCAAGATCGGACAGGGTACAATGAGCAGTTCTTC
>TRBV7-2|-|few|TRBJ2-4
CASSPHQGNNIQYF
TGTGCCAGCAGCCCGCACCAGGGGAACAACATTCAGTACTTC
>TRBV12-3/TRBV12-4|-|-|TRBJ2-7
CASSAAGTYSPEQYF
TGTGCCAGCAGTGCGGCCGGGACTTACTCTCCCGAGCAGTACTTC
>TRBV7-9|-|-|TRBJ2-3
CAAGFGGPDTQYF
TGTGCAGCAGGGTTTGGGGGGCCAGATACGCAGTATTTT
>TRBV9|TRBD1|many|TRBJ1-3
CASRQGRTGNTIYF
TGTGCCAGCAGACAGGGGAGGACTGGAAACACCATATATTTT
>TRBV10-1|TRBD1|-|TRBJ2-7
CASSDAGTGTYEQYF
TGCGCCAGCAGTGATGCCGGGACAGGGACCTACGAGCAGTACTTC
>TRBV12-3/TRBV12-4|-|-|TRBJ1-2
CASPGAGYGYTF
TGTGCCAGCCCGGGGGCGGGCTATGGCTACACCTTC
>TRBV6-5|-|-|TRBJ2-5
CASRYNGGIQETQYF
TGTGCCAGCAGATACAACGGGGGAATCCAAGAGACCCAGTACTTC
>TRBV7-2|-|-|TRBJ2-7
CASSSLGGASSYEQYF
TGTGCCAGCAGCTCCCTGGGGGGCGCGAGCTCCTACGAGCAGTACTTC